This passage covers 4 T cell receptor beta chains from one sample sequenced in a study of blood T cell repertoires in COVID-19 (dated by TCRdb to about 2020). Library construction relied on the immunoSEQ multiplex PCR assay. Held by TCRdb, this immuneACCESS table contains in-frame sequences only and omits some clones. Under half of the omission traces to an unresolved V gene where checked; the cause of the rest is unknown. This sample has around 63,000 clones in its table, and 88% of those were observed once. The ten largest clones take up 3.5% of the sample. The source material was peripheral blood. These receptors originate from a middle-aged man with active COVID-19.

The chain joins TRBV6-5 to TRBJ1-1; tentative D call: TRBD1 (6 bases). Germline V gene lookup returns CDR1 MNHEY and CDR2 SVGAGI. V was shortened by 4 bases and J by 3 bases, with 15 bases between the two germline ends. The CDR3 loop spans 15 amino acids. This chain's CDR3 is CASSSTGAQDTEAFF. CDR3 in DNA: TGTGCCAGCAGTTCGACAGGTGCCCAGGACACTGAAGCTTTCTTT.

This chain uses TRBV2 with TRBJ2-1; D remains ambiguous. Germline values: CDR1 SNHLY, CDR2 FYNNEI. The CDR3 covers 14 residues. V was clipped by 9 bases and J by 2 bases, with 14 bases between them. In DNA, the CDR3 is TGTGCCAGTACGGAGAACGGAGCCTACAATGAGCAGTTCTTC. It yields the protein CASTENGAYNEQFF.

This chain links TRBV10-3 with TRBJ2-5; D might be TRBD1 (6 bases). Per germline, CDR1 ENHRY and CDR2 SYGVKD. Trimming took off 3 bases at V and 2 bases at J, with 19 bases between the two ends. This CDR3 comprises 17 residues. This CDR3 is CAISDALQGTQQETQYF. CDR3 DNA sequence: TGTGCCATCAGTGATGCCTTGCAGGGGACCCAACAAGAGACCCAGTACTTC.

V gene TRBV6-1 combines with J gene TRBJ2-3; TRBD1 might be the D (7 bases). Germline CDR1 MNHNS, CDR2 SASEGT. V shed 2 bases and J shed 7 bases, with 16 bases lying between them. The CDR3 length is 15 residues. This CDR3 is CASSERYRGGNTQYF. DNA for the CDR3: TGTGCCAGCAGTGAACGGTACAGGGGAGGAAATACGCAGTATTTT.